One sample yielded the 21 T cell receptor beta chains listed below, sequenced in a study of tumor-infiltrating lymphocytes in primary liver carcinoma. Bulk tissue was left unsorted, and RNA and DNA were co-extracted from about 21-30 mg of it. TCR beta cDNA was reverse-transcribed from about 550 ng of total RNA. The reaction used a constant-region primer and ProtoScript II reverse transcriptase. Libraries for TCR beta were built through three nested multiplex PCR rounds, which together made up a slightly modified ARM-PCR procedure. The study ran its first two PCR rounds for roughly 10 cycles each, using TRBV1-TRBV30 forward primers and a C-beta reverse primer. TCRdb re-analysed the multiplex PCR reads in MiXCR, keeping a single row per CDR3 protein. Of 100,000 or so distinct CDR3 sequences listed, almost 70% were seen once; the top ten hold around 9.1%. The sample consisted of liver tumor tissue from sampling region 5. The subset denotes: tumor region T5, tumor centre. All receptors derive from a woman in her fifties or sixties with primary liver carcinoma and hepatitis B virus infection.

Of note for this clonotype: A much larger clone lies one base from this, so it may be a read error. The rearrangement links TRBV5-1 to TRBJ2-1; possibly TRBD2 for D (5 bases). The CDR3 has 14 residues. V lost 6 bases, J lost 8 bases, and 18 bases lay in between. Germline CDR1 is SGHRS and CDR2 is YFSETQ. The CDR3 DNA follows: TGCGCCAGCAACTTCGTGAGGGCTAGGGATGAGCAGTTCTTC. This sequence encodes CASNFVRARDEQFF.

In this sample, this clonotype turned up many times. This chain connects TRBV24-1 to TRBJ2-1; D perhaps matches TRBD2 (6 bases). The CDR3 sequence is 13 residues long. The germline gives CDR1 KGHDR, CDR2 SFDVKD. The germline V and J ends were trimmed by 3 bases and 12 bases, with 14 bases remaining between them. Written as DNA, the CDR3 is TGTGCCACCAGTGATCGGGACTCCACCGGGCAGTTCTTC. Protein product: CATSDRDSTGQFF.

A word on this clonotype: A much more abundant neighbour one base away suggests this may be a read error. The chain couples TRBV5-1 to TRBJ2-3; D is possibly TRBD1 or TRBD2 (5 bases each). This CDR3 has 14 amino acids. Germline V gene sequence: CDR1 SGHRS, CDR2 YFSETQ. V was pared by 4 bases and J by 2 bases, with 11 bases between. In nucleotides, the CDR3 is TGCGCCAGCAGCCGGGACCGTGCCACAGATACGCAGTATTTT. Amino acids: CASSRDRATDTQYF.

Concerning this clonotype itself: One junction end disagrees with the germline gene, perhaps due to a read error. The chain carries TRBV29-1 and TRBJ1-1; D is unresolved. Germline CDR1 SQVTM, CDR2 ANQGSEA. The CDR3 is 11 amino acids. CDR3 nucleotide sequence: TGCAGCGTTGGGGAGCACACTGGAGCTTTCTTT. Protein sequence: CSVGEHTGAFF.

Details on this clonotype: The junction and the germline gene differ at one end; a read error may be behind it. The rearrangement links TRBV7-3 to TRBJ2-5; the match to TRBD2 covers 15 bases. The germline gives CDR1 SGHTA, CDR2 FQGTGA. The CDR3 contains 17 residues. CDR3 in amino acids: CGSSPLGLAGGPETQYF. In DNA, the CDR3 is TGTGGCAGCAGCCCCCTTGGACTAGCGGGAGGGCCAGAGACCCAGTACTTC. The whole variable domain, remainder taken from reference TRBV7-3 and TRBJ2-5, is GAGVSQTPSNKVTEKGKYVELRCDPISGHTALYWYRQSLGQGPEFLIYFQGTGAADDSGLPNDRFFAVRPEGSVSTLKIQRTERGDSAVYLCGSSPLGLAGGPETQYFGPGTRLLVL.

This clonotype showed up many times. The rearrangement uses TRBV12-3 or TRBV12-4 and TRBJ2-1; the D gene is possibly TRBD2 (5 bases). Trimming removed 6 bases at V and 0 bases at J, with 12 bases between. The CDR3 contains 15 residues. CDR3 in DNA: TGTGCCAGCAGCTCAAGAGGGAGCTCCTACAATGAGCAGTTCTTC. Translating it yields CASSSRGSSYNEQFF.

Notes on this clonotype: It is likely a read error, because the conserved phenylalanine at the end of the CDR3 is missing. The V and J genes are TRBV6-5 and TRBJ1-1, with D tentatively TRBD1 (5 bases). The CDR3 covers 14 residues. Trimming cost V 7 bases and J 5 bases, with 17 bases left between them. The germline V gene encodes CDR1 MNHEY and CDR2 SVGAGI. The CDR3 region has the DNA TGTGCCAGCAATCAAGGTCGGGAGGGGACTGAAGCTTTCTGT. Its translation: CASNQGREGTEAFC.

To note about this clonotype: The junction departs from germline at one end; a sequencing error may be responsible. The chain has TRBV28 and TRBJ2-5, with D perhaps assigned TRBD1 or TRBD2 (6 bases each). The CDR3 is 14 residues long. The germline gives CDR1 MDHEN, CDR2 SYDVKM. This CDR3 reads CVSRLGGSLETQYF. CDR3 in DNA: TGTGTCAGCAGACTAGGGGGGAGTTTGGAGACCCAGTACTTC.

On this clonotype itself: Just one base apart from a much larger clone, this may be a read error. The chain is built from TRBV7-9 and TRBJ1-5; D is undetermined. The CDR3 has 13 amino acids. CDR1 SEHNR and CDR2 FQNEAQ come from the germline V gene (reference sequence). Trimming pared 2 bases from V and 5 bases from J, leaving 7 bases between. As DNA, the CDR3 is TGTGCCAGCAGCTTAACCGATTATCAGCCCCAGCATTTT. Its translation: CASSLTDYQPQHF.

The CDR3: CASRGQQTSYEQYF. CDR3 bases: TGTGCCAGCAGAGGACAGCAAACCTCCTACGAGCAGTACTTC. The V call is TRBV28, the J call TRBJ2-7; D is perhaps TRBD1 (6 bases). Germline V gene lookup returns CDR1 MDHEN and CDR2 SYDVKM. The CDR3 contains 14 residues. The V end lost 6 bases, the J end lost 0 bases, and 12 bases lay between the germline ends.

Comment on this clonotype: The conserved phenylalanine or tryptophan normally closing the CDR3 is absent here, so this likely arose from a read error. The chain is built from TRBV11-1 and TRBJ2-1; no definite D call. CDR3 length: 13 residues. The germline V gene encodes CDR1 SGHAT and CDR2 FQDESV (reference sequence). This chain's CDR3 is CTSSFGMDNEQFS. The CDR3 bases are TGTACCAGCAGCTTCGGCATGGATAATGAGCAGTTCTCC.

This clonotype was picked up a small number of times. The V and J genes are TRBV5-1 and TRBJ1-5, with TRBD1 as a possible D gene (5 bases). In germline, CDR1 is SGHRS, CDR2 YFSETQ. Trimming left V 0 bases short and J 7 bases short, with 14 bases between. The CDR3 extends over 15 amino acids. CDR3 nucleotide sequence: TGCGCCAGCAGCTTGGATTCTGGGGGTAACCAGCCCCAGCATTTT. Amino acids: CASSLDSGGNQPQHF.

In regard to this clonotype: Sequence at one end of the junction differs from germline and may be a read error. The chain recombines TRBV11-3 with TRBJ2-7; D might be TRBD1 (6 bases). The length of the CDR3 is 15 residues. Germline assignment: CDR1 SGHNT and CDR2 YENEEA. Written as DNA, the CDR3 is TGTGCCAGCAACTTAGGGACATGGGGTTCCCTCGAGCAGTACTTC. Residues: CASNLGTWGSLEQYF.

This clonotype appeared many times. The CDR3 sequence: CASSRQGRSTEAFF. CDR3 nucleotides: TGTGCCAGCAGCCGACAGGGTAGAAGCACTGAAGCTTTCTTT. V usage is TRBV28 and J usage is TRBJ1-1, with 7 bases identical to TRBD1. Looked up from germline, CDR1 is MDHEN and CDR2 is SYDVKM. V shed 6 bases and J 4 bases; nucleotides not matched to a gene: 8. The CDR3 runs to 14 residues.

Points on this clonotype: A read error may produce the germline difference seen at one junction end. The J gene is TRBJ2-1, the V gene TRBV5-6; a possible D gene is TRBD2 (6 bases). The CDR3 covers 15 residues. CDR1 and CDR2 (germline): SGHDT, YYEEEE. Here the CDR3 reads CANSLAGRPNNEQFF. Written as DNA, the CDR3 is TGTGCCAACAGCTTGGCCGGGAGACCCAACAATGAGCAGTTCTTC.

The chain recombines TRBV28 with TRBJ1-6; D might be TRBD1 (5 bases). Germline CDR1 reads MDHEN; CDR2 reads SYDVKM. The germline V and J ends were trimmed by 8 bases and 6 bases, with 23 bases remaining between them. CDR3 length equals 17 residues. The CDR3 here is CASGSTTDEPSNSPLHF. CDR3 bases: TGTGCCAGCGGTTCTACGACAGATGAACCTTCTAATTCACCCCTCCACTTT. Together with reference TRBV28 and TRBJ1-6, the CDR3 gives the full variable domain: DVKVTQSSRYLVKRTGEKVFLECVQDMDHENMFWYRQDPGLGLRLIYFSYDVKMKEKGDIPEGYSVSREKKERFSLILESASTNQTSMYLCASGSTTDEPSNSPLHFGNGTRLTVT.

In the case of this clonotype: The CDR3 does not end in the conserved phenylalanine or tryptophan, so this is likely a read error. The gene calls are TRBV10-2 and TRBJ2-1, with D unresolved. The germline gives CDR1 WSHSY, CDR2 SAAADI. The CDR3 has 14 amino acids. The ends were cut back, 6 bases at V and 8 bases at J, with 17 bases in the middle. CDR3 sequence reads: CASRKRCGDDEQFS. Written as DNA, the CDR3 is TGCGCCAGCAGAAAACGATGTGGAGACGATGAGCAGTTCTCC.

This chain links TRBV18 with TRBJ2-3, with 13 bases lining up with TRBD2. V dropped 0 bases and J dropped 1; count of bases not matched to a gene: 1. Germline V gene sequence: CDR1 KGHSH, CDR2 LQKENI. The CDR3 spans 17 residues. The CDR3 DNA follows: TGTGCCAGCTCACCACCTGGACTAGCGGGAGGCACAGATACGCAGTATTTT. Its protein product is CASSPPGLAGGTDTQYF. The full variable domain, with the rest looked up from reference TRBV18 and TRBJ2-3, is NAGVMQNPRHLVRRRGQEARLRCSPMKGHSHVYWYRQLPEEGLKFMVYLQKENIIDESGMPKERFSAEFPKEGPSILRIQQVVRGDSAAYFCASSPPGLAGGTDTQYFGPGTRLTVL.

This chain joins TRBV10-3 and TRBJ1-2; D perhaps matches TRBD1 (6 bases). Germline V gene lookup returns CDR1 ENHRY and CDR2 SYGVKD. CDR3 length: 14 amino acids. Trimming shortened V by 10 bases and J by 2 bases, and 17 bases separated the two germline ends. DNA for the CDR3: TGTGCCACCGTTCGTGGGGGGCGAAACTATGGCTACACCTTC. Its translation is CATVRGGRNYGYTF.

This clonotype came up many times. The V gene is TRBV28, the J gene TRBJ2-3, with D possibly being TRBD2 (7 bases). Trimming took off 1 base at V and 5 bases at J, with 22 bases between the two ends. This CDR3 contains 18 residues. Germline assignment: CDR1 MDHEN and CDR2 SYDVKM. The CDR3 reads CASSLSVGGRQHQDTQYF. The CDR3 DNA reads TGTGCCAGCAGTTTATCGGTCGGGGGGCGGCAGCATCAAGATACGCAGTATTTT. The whole variable domain, remainder taken from reference TRBV28 and TRBJ2-3, is DVKVTQSSRYLVKRTGEKVFLECVQDMDHENMFWYRQDPGLGLRLIYFSYDVKMKEKGDIPEGYSVSREKKERFSLILESASTNQTSMYLCASSLSVGGRQHQDTQYFGPGTRLTVL.

For this clonotype: This sequence may be a read error, since a much larger clone differs from it by one base. The chain uses TRBV5-8 and TRBJ2-2; tentative D call: TRBD2 (5 bases). The germline V gene has CDR1 SGHTS and CDR2 YDEGEE. The CDR3 consists of 17 residues. The CDR3 DNA reads as TGTGGCAGCAGCTTGGTAGTAGCGAAACCTAACACCGGGGAGCTGTTTTTT. Translating gives CGSSLVVAKPNTGELFF.